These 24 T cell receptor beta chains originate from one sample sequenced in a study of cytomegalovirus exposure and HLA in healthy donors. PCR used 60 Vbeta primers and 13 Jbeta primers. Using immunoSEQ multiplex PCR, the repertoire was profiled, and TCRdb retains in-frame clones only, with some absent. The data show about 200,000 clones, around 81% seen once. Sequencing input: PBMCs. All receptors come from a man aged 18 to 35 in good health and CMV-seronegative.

The CDR3 DNA reads as TGCGCCAGCAGCCCGGACAGGGGGCCGAACGAGCAGTACTTC. Its translation is CASSPDRGPNEQYF. The V call is TRBV4-3, the J call TRBJ2-5; 11 bases map to TRBD1. The DNA end is a closer match to TRBJ2-7, so the J assignment may be wrong. The CDR3 covers 14 residues. From germline, CDR1 is LGHNA and CDR2 YSLEER.

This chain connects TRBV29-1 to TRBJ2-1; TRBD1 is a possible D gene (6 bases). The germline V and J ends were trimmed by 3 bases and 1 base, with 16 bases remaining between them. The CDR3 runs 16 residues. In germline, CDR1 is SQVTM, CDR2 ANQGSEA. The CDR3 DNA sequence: TGCAGCGTTGATGGGACAACCTGGGAGTCCTACAATGAGCAGTTCTTC. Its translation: CSVDGTTWESYNEQFF.

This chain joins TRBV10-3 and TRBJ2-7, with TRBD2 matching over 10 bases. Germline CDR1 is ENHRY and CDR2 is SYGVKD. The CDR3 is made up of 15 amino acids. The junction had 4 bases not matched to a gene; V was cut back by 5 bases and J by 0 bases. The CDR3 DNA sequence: TGTGCCATCAGTTCTACTAGCGGGGCCTCCTACGAGCAGTACTTC. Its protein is CAISSTSGASYEQYF.

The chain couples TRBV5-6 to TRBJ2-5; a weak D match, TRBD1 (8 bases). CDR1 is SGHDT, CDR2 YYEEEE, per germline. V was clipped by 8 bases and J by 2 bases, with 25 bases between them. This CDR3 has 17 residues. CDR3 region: CARGNTGGESLQETQYF. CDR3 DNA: TGTGCCAGAGGGAATACAGGGGGGGAATCTTTACAAGAGACCCAGTACTTC.

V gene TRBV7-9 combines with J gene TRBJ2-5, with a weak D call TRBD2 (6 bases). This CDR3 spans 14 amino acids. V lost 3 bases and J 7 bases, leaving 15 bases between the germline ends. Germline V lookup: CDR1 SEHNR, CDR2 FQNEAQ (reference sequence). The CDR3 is CASSFAGRTATQYF. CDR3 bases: TGTGCCAGCAGCTTCGCGGGGAGGACGGCGACCCAGTACTTC.

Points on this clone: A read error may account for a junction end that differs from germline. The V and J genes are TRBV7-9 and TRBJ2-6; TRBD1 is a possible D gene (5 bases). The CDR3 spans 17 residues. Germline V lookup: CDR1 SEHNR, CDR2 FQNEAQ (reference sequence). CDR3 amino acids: CSSSSPKTGAGANVLTF. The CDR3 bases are TGTTCCAGCAGCTCCCCCAAAACAGGTGCTGGGGCCAACGTCCTGACTTTC.

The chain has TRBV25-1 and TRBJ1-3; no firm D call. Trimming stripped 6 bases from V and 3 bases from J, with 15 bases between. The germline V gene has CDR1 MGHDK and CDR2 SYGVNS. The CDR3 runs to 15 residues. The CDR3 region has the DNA TGTGCCAGCAGCTCAAGTGGGAGACTTGGAAACACCATATATTTT. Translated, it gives CASSSSGRLGNTIYF.

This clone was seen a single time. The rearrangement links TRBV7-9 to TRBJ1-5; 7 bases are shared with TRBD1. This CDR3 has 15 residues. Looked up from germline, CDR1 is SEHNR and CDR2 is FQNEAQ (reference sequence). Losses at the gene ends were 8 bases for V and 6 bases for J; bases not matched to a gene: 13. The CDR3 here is CASSKITGEGQPQHF. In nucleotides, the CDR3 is TGTGCCAGCTCAAAAATCACAGGGGAAGGTCAGCCCCAGCATTTT.

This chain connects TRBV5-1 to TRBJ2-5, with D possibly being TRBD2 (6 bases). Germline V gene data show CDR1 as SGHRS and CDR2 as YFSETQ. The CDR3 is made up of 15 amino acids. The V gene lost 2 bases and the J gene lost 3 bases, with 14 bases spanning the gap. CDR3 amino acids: CASSLNPSAEETQYF. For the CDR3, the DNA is TGCGCCAGCAGCTTAAATCCTAGCGCGGAAGAGACCCAGTACTTC.

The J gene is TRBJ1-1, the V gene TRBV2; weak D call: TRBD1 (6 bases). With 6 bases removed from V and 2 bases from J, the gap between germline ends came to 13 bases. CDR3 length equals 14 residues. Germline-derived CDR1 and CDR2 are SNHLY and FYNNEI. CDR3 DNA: TGTGCCAGCAGAGAGTTGGACAGAAACACTGAAGCTTTCTTT. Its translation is CASRELDRNTEAFF.

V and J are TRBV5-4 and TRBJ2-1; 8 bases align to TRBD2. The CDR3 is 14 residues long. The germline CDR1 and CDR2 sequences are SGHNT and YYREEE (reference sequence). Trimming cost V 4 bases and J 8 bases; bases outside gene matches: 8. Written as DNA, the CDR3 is TGTGCCAGCAGCCTCGGGGGGGCCAAGCATGAGCAGTTCTTC. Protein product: CASSLGGAKHEQFF.

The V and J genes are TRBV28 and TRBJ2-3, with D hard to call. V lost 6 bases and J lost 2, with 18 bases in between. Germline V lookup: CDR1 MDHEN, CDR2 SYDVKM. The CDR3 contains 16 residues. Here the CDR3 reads CASSPQTTSLTDTQYF. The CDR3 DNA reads TGTGCCAGCAGCCCCCAAACGACTTCCCTCACAGATACGCAGTATTTT.

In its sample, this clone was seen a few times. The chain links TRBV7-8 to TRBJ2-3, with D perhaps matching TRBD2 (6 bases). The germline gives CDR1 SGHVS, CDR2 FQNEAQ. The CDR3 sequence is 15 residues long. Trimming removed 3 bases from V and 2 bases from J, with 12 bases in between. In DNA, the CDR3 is TGTGCCAGCAGCTTGGCGGGACCGGCCACAGATACGCAGTATTTT. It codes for CASSLAGPATDTQYF.

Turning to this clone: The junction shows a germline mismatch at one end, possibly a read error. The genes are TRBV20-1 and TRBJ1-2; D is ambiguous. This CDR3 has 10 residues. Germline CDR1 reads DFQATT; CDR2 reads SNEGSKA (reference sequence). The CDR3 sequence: CSPEGTGHTF. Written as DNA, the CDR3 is TGCAGTCCCGAGGGTACTGGCCACACCTTC.

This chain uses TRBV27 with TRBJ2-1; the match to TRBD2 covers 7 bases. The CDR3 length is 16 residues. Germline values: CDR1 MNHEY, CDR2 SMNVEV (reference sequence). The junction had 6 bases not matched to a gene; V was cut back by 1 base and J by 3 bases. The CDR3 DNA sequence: TGTGCCAGCAGTTTATGGGCTAGCGGACGCTACAATGAGCAGTTCTTC. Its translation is CASSLWASGRYNEQFF.

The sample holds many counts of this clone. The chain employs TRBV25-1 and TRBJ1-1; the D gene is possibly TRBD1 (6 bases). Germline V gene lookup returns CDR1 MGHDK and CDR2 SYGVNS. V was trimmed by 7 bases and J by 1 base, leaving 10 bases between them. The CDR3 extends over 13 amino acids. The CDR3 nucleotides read TGTGCCAGCATAGACAGGAGGAACACTGAAGCTTTCTTT. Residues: CASIDRRNTEAFF.

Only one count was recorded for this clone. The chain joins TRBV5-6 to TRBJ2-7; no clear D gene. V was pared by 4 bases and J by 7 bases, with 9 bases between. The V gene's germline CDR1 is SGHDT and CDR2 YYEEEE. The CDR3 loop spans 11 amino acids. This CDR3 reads CASSLLEEQYF. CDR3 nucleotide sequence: TGTGCCAGCAGCCTACTGGAGGAGCAGTACTTC.

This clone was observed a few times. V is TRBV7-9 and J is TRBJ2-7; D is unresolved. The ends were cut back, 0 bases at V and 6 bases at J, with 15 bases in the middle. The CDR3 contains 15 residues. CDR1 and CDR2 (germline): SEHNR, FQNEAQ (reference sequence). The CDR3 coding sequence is TGTGCCAGCAGCTTAGCAAGCCAGGCGATGGGCGAGCAGTACTTC. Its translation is CASSLASQAMGEQYF.

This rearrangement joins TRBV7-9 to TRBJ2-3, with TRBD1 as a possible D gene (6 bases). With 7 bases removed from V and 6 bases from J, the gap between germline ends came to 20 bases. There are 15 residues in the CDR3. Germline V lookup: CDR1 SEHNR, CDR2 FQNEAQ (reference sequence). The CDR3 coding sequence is TGTGCCAGCACCCCATTACAGGGTGGAAGGGATACGCAGTATTTT. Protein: CASTPLQGGRDTQYF.

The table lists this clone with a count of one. CDR3 loop: CASSQGLGVRGINSPLHF. CDR3 nucleotide sequence: TGCGCCAGCAGCCAAGGGCTTGGGGTTCGGGGTATCAATTCACCCCTCCACTTT. The V and J genes are TRBV4-3 and TRBJ1-6; D ambiguous. The CDR3 runs 18 residues. Germline CDR1 LGHNA, CDR2 YSLEER. Deletions cut 1 base from V and 7 bases from J, with 20 bases between.

CDR3 DNA: TGTGCCAGCAGCCCCCACAGTGGGGGGGGGAGCACAGATACGCAGTATTTT. This codes for CASSPHSGGGSTDTQYF. The V call is TRBV14, the J call TRBJ2-3; 7 nucleotides line up with TRBD2. With 4 bases clipped from V and 0 bases from J, the junction kept 10 bases outside the gene matches. From germline, CDR1 is SGHDN and CDR2 FVKESK. The CDR3 is 17 residues long.

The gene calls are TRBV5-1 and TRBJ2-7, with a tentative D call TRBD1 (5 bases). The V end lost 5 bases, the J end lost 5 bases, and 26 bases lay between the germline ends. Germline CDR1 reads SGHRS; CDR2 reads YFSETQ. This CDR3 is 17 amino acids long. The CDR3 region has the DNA TGCGCCAGCAGTCCACCCTGGGGCTCCTTGGGATCCCACGAGCAGTACTTC. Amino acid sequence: CASSPPWGSLGSHEQYF.

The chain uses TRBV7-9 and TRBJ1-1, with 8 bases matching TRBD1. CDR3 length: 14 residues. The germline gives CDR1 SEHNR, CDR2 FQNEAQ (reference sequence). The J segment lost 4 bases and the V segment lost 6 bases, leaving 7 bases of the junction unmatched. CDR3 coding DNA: TGTGCCAGCAGGTACGGACAGGGTAGCACTGAAGCTTTCTTT. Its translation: CASRYGQGSTEAFF.

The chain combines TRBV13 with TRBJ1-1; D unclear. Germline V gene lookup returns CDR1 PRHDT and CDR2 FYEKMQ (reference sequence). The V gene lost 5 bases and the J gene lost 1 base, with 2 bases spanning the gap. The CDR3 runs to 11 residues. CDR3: CASSQNTEAFF. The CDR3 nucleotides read TGTGCCAGCAGCCAGAACACTGAAGCTTTCTTT.